This T cell receptor (beta chain) is from a study of OX40 agonist ivuxolimab in advanced cancers. Whole-study context: Patients were treated with ivuxolimab, an agonistic anti-OX40 (CD134) antibody. Prior therapy, whether anti-PD-1, anti-PD-L1 or anti-CTLA-4, was allowed, and less than 45% had some. The study reported partial responses in three patients: one hepatocellular carcinoma, two cutaneous melanoma.

Exclusion of a patient followed from autoimmune disease history or systemic immunosuppression. Germline V CDR1 and CDR2: SGDLS, YYNGEE. Trimming cost V 5 bases and J 0 bases; bases outside gene matches: 7. This CDR3 spans 16 amino acids. Libraries were prepared by immunoSEQ multiplex PCR; TCRdb keeps only in-frame clonotypes and omits some of them. The sample has 60,000 to 85,000 clones, 80% to 95% seen once. This specimen consisted of CD4+ or CD8+ T cells sorted from blood, obtained in a trial of the OX40 agonist ivuxolimab. J is TRBJ2-3 and V is TRBV9; 9 bases line up with TRBD2. This receptor was identified in an adult with an advanced solid tumor such as melanoma, head and neck, liver or kidney cancer. CDR3 loop: CASSIERGVSTDTQYF. The CDR3 DNA reads TGTGCCAGCAGTATCGAGCGGGGGGTAAGCACAGATACGCAGTATTTT.